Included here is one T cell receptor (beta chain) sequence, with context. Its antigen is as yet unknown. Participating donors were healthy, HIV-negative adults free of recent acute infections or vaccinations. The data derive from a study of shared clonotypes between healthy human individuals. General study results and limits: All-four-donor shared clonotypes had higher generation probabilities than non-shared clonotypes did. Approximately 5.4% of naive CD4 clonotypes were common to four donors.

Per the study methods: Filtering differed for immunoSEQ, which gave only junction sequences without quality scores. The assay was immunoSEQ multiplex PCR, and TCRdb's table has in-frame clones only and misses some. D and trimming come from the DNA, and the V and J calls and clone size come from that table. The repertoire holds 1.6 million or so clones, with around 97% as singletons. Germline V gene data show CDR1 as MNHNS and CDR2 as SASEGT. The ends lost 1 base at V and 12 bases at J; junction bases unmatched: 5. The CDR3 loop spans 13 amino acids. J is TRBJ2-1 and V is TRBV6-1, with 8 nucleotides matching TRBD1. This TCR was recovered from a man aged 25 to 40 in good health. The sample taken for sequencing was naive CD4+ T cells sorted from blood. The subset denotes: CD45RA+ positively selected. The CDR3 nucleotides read TGTGCCAGCAGTGAAGTCGGACAGGGTGGGCAGTTCTTC. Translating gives CASSEVGQGGQFF.